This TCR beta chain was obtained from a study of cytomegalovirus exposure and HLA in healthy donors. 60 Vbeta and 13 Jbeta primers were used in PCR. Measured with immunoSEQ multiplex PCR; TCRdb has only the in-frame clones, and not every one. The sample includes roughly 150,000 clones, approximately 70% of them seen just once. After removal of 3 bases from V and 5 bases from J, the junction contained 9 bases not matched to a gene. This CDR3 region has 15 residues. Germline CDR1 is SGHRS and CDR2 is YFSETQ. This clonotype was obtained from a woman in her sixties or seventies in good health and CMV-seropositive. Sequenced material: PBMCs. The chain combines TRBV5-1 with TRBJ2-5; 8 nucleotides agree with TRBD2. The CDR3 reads CASSSQGLEHETQYF. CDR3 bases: TGCGCCAGCAGCTCCCAGGGACTAGAGCATGAGACCCAGTACTTC.